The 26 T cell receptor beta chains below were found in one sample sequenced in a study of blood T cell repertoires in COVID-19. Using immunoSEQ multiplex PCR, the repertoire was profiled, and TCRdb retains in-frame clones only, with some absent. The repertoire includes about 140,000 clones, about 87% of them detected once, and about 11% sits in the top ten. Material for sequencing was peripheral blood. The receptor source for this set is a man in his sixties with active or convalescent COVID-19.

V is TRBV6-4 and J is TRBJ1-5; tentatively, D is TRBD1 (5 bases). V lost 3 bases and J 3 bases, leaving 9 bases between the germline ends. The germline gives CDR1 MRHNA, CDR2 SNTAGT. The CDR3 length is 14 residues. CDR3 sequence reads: CASSESGDNQPQHF. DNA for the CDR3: TGTGCCAGCAGTGAGTCGGGGGACAATCAGCCCCAGCATTTT.

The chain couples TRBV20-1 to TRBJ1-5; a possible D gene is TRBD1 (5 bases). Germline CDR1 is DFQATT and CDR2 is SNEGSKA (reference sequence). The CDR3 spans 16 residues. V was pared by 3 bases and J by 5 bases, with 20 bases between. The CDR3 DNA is TGCAGTGCTAGTTGGCAGGGACTCCTATTGGATCAGCCCCAGCATTTT. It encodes CSASWQGLLLDQPQHF.

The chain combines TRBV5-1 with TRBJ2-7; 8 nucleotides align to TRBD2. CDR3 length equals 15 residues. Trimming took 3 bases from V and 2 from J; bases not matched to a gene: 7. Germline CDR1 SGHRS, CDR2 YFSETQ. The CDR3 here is CASSYSSGSTYEQYF. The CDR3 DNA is TGCGCCAGCAGCTACTCTAGCGGGTCGACCTACGAGCAGTACTTC.

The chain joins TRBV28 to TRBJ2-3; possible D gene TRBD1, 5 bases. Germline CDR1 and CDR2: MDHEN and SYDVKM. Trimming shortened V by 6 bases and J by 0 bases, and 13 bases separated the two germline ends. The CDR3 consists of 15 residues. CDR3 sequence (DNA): TGTGCCAGCAGCAGACAGTTAACTAGCACAGATACGCAGTATTTT. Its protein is CASSRQLTSTDTQYF.

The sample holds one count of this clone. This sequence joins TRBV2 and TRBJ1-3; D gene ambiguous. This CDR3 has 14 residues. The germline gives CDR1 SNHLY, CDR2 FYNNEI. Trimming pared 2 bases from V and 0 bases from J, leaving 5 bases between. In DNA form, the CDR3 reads TGTGCCAGCAGTGAATTCAACTCTGGAAACACCATATATTTT. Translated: CASSEFNSGNTIYF.

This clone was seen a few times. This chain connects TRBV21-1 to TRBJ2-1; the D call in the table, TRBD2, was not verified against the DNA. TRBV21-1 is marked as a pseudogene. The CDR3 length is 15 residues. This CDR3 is CASSKTSGSDNEQFF. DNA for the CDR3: TGTGCCAGCAGCAAAACTAGCGGGAGTGACAATGAGCAGTTCTTC.

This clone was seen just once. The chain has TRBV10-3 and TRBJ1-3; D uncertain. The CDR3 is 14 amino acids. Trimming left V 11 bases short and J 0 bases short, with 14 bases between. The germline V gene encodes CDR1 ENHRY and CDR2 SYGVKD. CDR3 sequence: CAEPGSNSGNTIYF. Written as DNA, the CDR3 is TGTGCCGAACCCGGGTCTAACTCTGGAAACACCATATATTTT.

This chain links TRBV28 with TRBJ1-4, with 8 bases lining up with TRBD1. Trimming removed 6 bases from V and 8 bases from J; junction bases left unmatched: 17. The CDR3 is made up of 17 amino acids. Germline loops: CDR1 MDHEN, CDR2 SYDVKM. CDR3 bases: TGTGCCAGCAGGGCCGGGACAGGAAGAGTCCTAGGGGAAAAACTGTTTTTT. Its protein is CASRAGTGRVLGEKLFF.

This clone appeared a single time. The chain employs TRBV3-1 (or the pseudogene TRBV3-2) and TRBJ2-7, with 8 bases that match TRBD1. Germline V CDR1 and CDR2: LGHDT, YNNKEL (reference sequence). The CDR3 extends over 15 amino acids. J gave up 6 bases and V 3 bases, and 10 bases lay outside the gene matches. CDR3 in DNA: TGTGCCAGCAGCCACACCGGACAGGGAGTATCCGAGCAGTACTTC. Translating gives CASSHTGQGVSEQYF.

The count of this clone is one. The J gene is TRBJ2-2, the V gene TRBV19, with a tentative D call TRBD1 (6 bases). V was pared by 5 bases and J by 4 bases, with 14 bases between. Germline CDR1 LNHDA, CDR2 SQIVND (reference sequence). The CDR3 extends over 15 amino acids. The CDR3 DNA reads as TGTGCCAGTAGTGCTGCAGGGGTGGCCACCGGGGAGCTGTTTTTT. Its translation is CASSAAGVATGELFF.

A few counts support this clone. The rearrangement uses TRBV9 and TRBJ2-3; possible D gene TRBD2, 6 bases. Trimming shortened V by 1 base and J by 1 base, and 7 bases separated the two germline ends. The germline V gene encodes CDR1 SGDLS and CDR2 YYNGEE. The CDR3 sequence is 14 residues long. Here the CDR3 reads CASSVWGGTDTQYF. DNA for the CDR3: TGTGCCAGCAGCGTATGGGGGGGCACAGATACGCAGTATTTT. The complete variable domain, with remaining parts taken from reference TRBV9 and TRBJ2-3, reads DSGVTQTPKHLITATGQRVTLRCSPRSGDLSVYWYQQSLDQGLQFLIQYYNGEERAKGNILERFSAQQFPDLHSELNLSSLELGDSALYFCASSVWGGTDTQYFGPGTRLTVL.

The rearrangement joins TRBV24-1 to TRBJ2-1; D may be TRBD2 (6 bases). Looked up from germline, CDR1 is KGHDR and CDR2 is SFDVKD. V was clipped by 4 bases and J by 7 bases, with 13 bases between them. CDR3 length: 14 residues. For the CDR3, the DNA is TGTGCCACCAGTGAGTTCGGGACTGCGAATGAGCAGTTCTTC. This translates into CATSEFGTANEQFF.

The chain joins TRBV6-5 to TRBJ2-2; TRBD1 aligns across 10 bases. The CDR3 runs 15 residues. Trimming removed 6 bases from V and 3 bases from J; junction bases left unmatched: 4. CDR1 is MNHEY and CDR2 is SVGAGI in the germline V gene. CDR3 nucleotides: TGTGCCAGCAGCCCAGACAGGGGGCACACCGGGGAGCTGTTTTTT. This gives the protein CASSPDRGHTGELFF.

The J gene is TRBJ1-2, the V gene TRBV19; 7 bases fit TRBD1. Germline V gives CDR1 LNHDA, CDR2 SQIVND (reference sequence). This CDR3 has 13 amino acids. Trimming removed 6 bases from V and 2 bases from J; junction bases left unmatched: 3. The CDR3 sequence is CASSSTGNYGYTF. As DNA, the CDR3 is TGTGCCAGTAGCTCGACAGGGAACTATGGCTACACCTTC.

The DNA for the CDR3 is TGTGCCTGGAGTACCGGGAGACTAGCTGAGCAGTTCTTC. Amino acid sequence: CAWSTGRLAEQFF. The chain joins TRBV30 to TRBJ2-1; TRBD2 agrees at 7 bases. This CDR3 region has 13 residues. Germline V lookup: CDR1 GTSNPN, CDR2 SVGIG (reference sequence). The ends lost 2 bases at V and 9 bases at J; junction bases unmatched: 7.

Written as DNA, the CDR3 is TGTGCCAGCACCCGACAGGGTTCGAACGAGCAGTACTTC. Translating gives CASTRQGSNEQYF. The chain uses TRBV6-5 and TRBJ2-7; 7 positions agree with TRBD1. Germline CDR1 reads MNHEY; CDR2 reads SVGAGI. Unmatched junction bases numbered 8, after V lost 7 bases and J lost 5 bases. This CDR3 region has 13 residues.

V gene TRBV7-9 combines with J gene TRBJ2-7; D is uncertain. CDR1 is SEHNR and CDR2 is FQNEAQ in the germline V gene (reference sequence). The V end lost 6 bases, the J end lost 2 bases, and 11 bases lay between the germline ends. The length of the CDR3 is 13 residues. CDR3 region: CASRPPYTYEQYF. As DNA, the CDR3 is TGTGCCAGCAGGCCACCTTACACCTACGAGCAGTACTTC. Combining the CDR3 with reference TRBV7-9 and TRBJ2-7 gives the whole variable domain DTGVSQNPRHKITKRGQNVTFRCDPISEHNRLYWYRQTLGQGPEFLTYFQNEAQLEKSRLLSDRFSAERPKGSFSTLEIQRTEQGDSAMYLCASRPPYTYEQYFGPGTRLTVT.

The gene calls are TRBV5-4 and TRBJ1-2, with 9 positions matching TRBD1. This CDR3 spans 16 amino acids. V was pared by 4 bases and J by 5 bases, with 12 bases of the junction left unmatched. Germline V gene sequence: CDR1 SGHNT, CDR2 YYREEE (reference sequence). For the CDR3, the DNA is TGTGCCAGCAGCACCCTTCAGACAGGGGGGGTTTATGGCTACACCTTC. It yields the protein CASSTLQTGGVYGYTF. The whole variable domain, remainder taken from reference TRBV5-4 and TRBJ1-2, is ETGVTQSPTHLIKTRGQQVTLRCSSQSGHNTVSWYQQALGQGPQFIFQYYREEENGRGNFPPRFSGLQFPNYSSELNVNALELDDSALYLCASSTLQTGGVYGYTFGSGTRLTVV.

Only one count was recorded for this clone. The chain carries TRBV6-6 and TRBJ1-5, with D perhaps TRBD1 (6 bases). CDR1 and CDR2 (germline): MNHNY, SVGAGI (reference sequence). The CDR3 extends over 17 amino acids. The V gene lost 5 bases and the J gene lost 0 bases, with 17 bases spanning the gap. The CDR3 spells CASSLRGGAYSNQPQHF. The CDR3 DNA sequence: TGTGCCAGCAGTCTAAGGGGGGGCGCATATAGCAATCAGCCCCAGCATTTT.

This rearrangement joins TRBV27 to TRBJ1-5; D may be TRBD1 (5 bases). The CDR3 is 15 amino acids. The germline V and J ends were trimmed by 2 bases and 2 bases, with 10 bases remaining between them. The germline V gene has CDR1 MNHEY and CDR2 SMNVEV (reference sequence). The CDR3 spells CASSLTRVGNQPQHF. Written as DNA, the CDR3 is TGTGCCAGCAGTTTAACCAGGGTTGGCAATCAGCCCCAGCATTTT.

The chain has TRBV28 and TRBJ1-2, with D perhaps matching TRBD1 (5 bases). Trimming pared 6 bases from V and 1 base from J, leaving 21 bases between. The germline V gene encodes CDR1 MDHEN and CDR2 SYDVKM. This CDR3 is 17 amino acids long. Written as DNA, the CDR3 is TGTGCCAGCAGCCTCGATTACACTGACAGCCTTAACTATGGCTACACCTTC. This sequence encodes CASSLDYTDSLNYGYTF.

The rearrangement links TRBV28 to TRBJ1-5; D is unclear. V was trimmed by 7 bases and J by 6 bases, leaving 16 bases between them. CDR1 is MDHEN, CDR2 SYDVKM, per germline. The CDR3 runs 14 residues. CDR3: CASTLKAVGQPQHF. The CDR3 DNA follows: TGTGCCAGCACCCTTAAGGCGGTCGGTCAGCCCCAGCATTTT.

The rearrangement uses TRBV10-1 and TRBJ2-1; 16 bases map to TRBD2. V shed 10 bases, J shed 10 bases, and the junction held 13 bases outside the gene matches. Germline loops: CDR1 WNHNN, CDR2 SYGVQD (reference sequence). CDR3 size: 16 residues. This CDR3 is CATTAGTSGRAQEQFF. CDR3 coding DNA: TGCGCCACTACCGCCGGGACTAGCGGGAGGGCCCAAGAGCAGTTCTTC.

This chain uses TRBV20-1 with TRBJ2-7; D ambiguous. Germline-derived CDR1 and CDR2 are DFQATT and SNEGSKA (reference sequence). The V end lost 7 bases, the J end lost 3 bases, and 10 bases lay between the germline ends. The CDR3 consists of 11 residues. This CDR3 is CSVRRYYEQYF. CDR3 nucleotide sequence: TGCAGTGTCAGGCGCTACTACGAGCAGTACTTC.

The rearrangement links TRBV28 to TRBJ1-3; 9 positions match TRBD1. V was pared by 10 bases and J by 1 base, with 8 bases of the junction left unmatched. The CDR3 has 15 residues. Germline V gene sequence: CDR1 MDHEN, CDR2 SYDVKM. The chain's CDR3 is CATSSGTGSGNTIYF. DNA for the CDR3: TGTGCCACTTCCTCCGGGACAGGGTCTGGAAACACCATATATTTT.

CDR3 sequence (DNA): TGTGCCAGCAGCTTGGACAGTGGCCAACCCCAGCATTTT. This codes for CASSLDSGQPQHF. V gene TRBV7-3 combines with J gene TRBJ1-5, with TRBD1 as a possible D gene (6 bases). Trimming removed 3 bases from V and 10 bases from J, with 13 bases in between. CDR1 and CDR2 (germline): SGHTA, FQGTGA. This CDR3 is built from 13 residues. Together with reference TRBV7-3 and TRBJ1-5, the CDR3 gives the full variable domain: GAGVSQTPSNKVTEKGKYVELRCDPISGHTALYWYRQSLGQGPEFLIYFQGTGAADDSGLPNDRFFAVRPEGSVSTLKIQRTERGDSAVYLCASSLDSGQPQHFGDGTRLSIL.